One and the same sample provided the 23 T cell receptor beta chains below, sequenced in a study of CD8+CD57+ T cells in acquired aplastic anemia. CDR3 and TCR beta VDJ profiling relied on genomic DNA as the template. Via MiXCR, TCRdb re-called the reads, giving one row per CDR3 protein. The sample includes more than 250,000 distinct CDR3 sequences, about 80% of them seen just once. All patients picked for sequencing had shown, by flow cytometry, an expansion of CD8+CD57+ cells. The material sequenced was sorted CD4+, CD8+, or CD8+CD57+ T cells (not recorded which) from PBMCs. These TCRs come from a human donor with aplastic anemia.

The CDR3 here is CASGDGGIIEQFF. DNA for the CDR3: TGTGCCAGCGGTGATGGGGGGATCATTGAGCAGTTCTTC. The V and J genes are TRBV9 and TRBJ2-1, with a possible D match to TRBD2 (6 bases). The V and J ends lost 7 bases and 9 bases respectively, with 17 bases between them. There are 13 residues in the CDR3. Germline V lookup: CDR1 SGDLS, CDR2 YYNGEE.

The chain recombines TRBV9 with TRBJ2-5; D unclear. Looked up from germline, CDR1 is SGDLS and CDR2 is YYNGEE. V gave up 0 bases and J gave up 9 bases, with 15 bases separating them. The CDR3 spans 14 residues. The CDR3 nucleotides read TGTGCCAGCAGCGTAGGAGGCGAGGAAGCCGCCCAGTACTTC. This encodes CASSVGGEEAAQYF.

The chain joins TRBV7-6 to TRBJ2-5, with 12 bases lining up with TRBD2. This CDR3 region has 15 residues. V shed 3 bases and J 5 bases; nucleotides not matched to a gene: 4. The V gene's germline CDR1 is SGHVS and CDR2 FNYEAQ. CDR3 residues: CASSLRGTSGETQYF. For the CDR3, the DNA is TGTGCCAGCAGCTTGAGAGGGACTAGCGGGGAGACCCAGTACTTC. Full variable domain (outside the CDR3, taken from reference TRBV7-6 and TRBJ2-5): GAGVSQSPRYKVTKRGQDVALRCDPISGHVSLYWYRQALGQGPEFLTYFNYEAQQDKSGLPNDRFSAERPEGSISTLTIQRTEQRDSAMYRCASSLRGTSGETQYFGPGTRLLVL.

In regard to this clonotype: A junction boundary mismatches the germline segment, possibly from a read error. This chain links TRBV19 with TRBJ2-1; 10 bases fit TRBD2. The CDR3 contains 14 residues. Per the germline V gene, CDR1 is LNHDA and CDR2 is SQIVND (reference sequence). DNA of the CDR3: TGTGCCAGTAGTATTACTAGCGGGGATATTGAGGAGTACTTC. Its translation: CASSITSGDIEEYF.

A few counts support this clonotype. The CDR3: CASSPLAGSYGANVLTF. In nucleotides, the CDR3 is TGTGCCAGCAGTCCACTAGCGGGTAGCTACGGGGCCAACGTCCTGACTTTC. The rearrangement uses TRBV11-3 and TRBJ2-6, with 9 bases lining up with TRBD2. The length of the CDR3 is 17 residues. Germline CDR1 reads SGHNT; CDR2 reads YENEEA. The ends lost 6 bases at V and 4 bases at J; junction bases unmatched: 10.

This sequence joins TRBV5-6 and TRBJ1-2, with D possibly being TRBD1 (5 bases). The CDR3 runs 13 residues. V lost 4 bases and J 7 bases, leaving 14 bases between the germline ends. Germline V gene lookup returns CDR1 SGHDT and CDR2 YYEEEE. Here the CDR3 reads CASSATGPGGYTF. CDR3 DNA sequence: TGTGCCAGCAGCGCGACGGGACCAGGTGGCTACACCTTC.

This clonotype came up once. The rearrangement uses TRBV15 and TRBJ2-1; 9 bases line up with TRBD2. J lost 7 bases, V lost 0 bases, and 7 bases had no gene match. This CDR3 is 16 amino acids long. The germline gives CDR1 LNHNV, CDR2 YYDKDF (reference sequence). The CDR3: CATSRDWRGGPNEQFF. The CDR3 DNA reads as TGTGCCACCAGCAGAGATTGGCGGGGGGGCCCTAATGAGCAGTTCTTC.

The V gene is TRBV2, the J gene TRBJ2-1; a weak D match, TRBD2 (5 bases). The CDR3 totals 13 residues. The germline V and J ends were trimmed by 6 bases and 13 bases, with 19 bases remaining between them. Germline lookup yields CDR1 SNHLY and CDR2 FYNNEI. CDR3 residues: CASSSGVTYGQFF. CDR3 bases: TGTGCCAGCAGCTCCGGGGTTACGTACGGACAGTTCTTC.

Turning to this clonotype: No conserved phenylalanine or tryptophan is present at the end of the CDR3, so a read error is the likely explanation. The DNA is omitted, as the CDR3 cannot be located on it reliably, and the CDR3 follows TCRdb's listing. The chain has TRBV7-2 and TRBJ2-3; the table's D gene call, TRBD2, was not cross checked with the DNA. The CDR3 has 13 residues if both end residues are counted. In germline, CDR1 is SGHTA, CDR2 FQGNSA. CDR3 sequence reads: CASRVAGGHDTQY.

The chain is built from TRBV15 and TRBJ2-5, with D possibly being TRBD2 (6 bases). Germline V gives CDR1 LNHNV, CDR2 YYDKDF (reference sequence). The length of the CDR3 is 16 residues. V lost 3 bases and J lost 1, with 15 bases in between. CDR3 DNA: TGTGCCACCAGCAGTGACGACGGGGGACGCCAAGAGACCCAGTACTTC. Translating gives CATSSDDGGRQETQYF.

The chain recombines TRBV7-2 with TRBJ2-3; 7 bases fit TRBD2. Germline V CDR1 and CDR2: SGHTA, FQGNSA. Losses at the gene ends were 5 bases for V and 4 bases for J; bases not matched to a gene: 6. This CDR3 has 14 amino acids. The CDR3 protein is CASSVGGGSDTQYF. CDR3 coding DNA: TGTGCCAGCAGCGTGGGGGGGGGTTCAGATACGCAGTATTTT.

A remark on this clonotype: No DNA is shown, since the ends of the CDR3 on it are uncertain; the CDR3 is the one TCRdb lists. The CDR3 sequence is CASSGGGGVNTEAFFGF. The chain combines TRBV2 with TRBJ1-2; TRBD1, the table's D call, lacks a check against the DNA. Germline V gene data show CDR1 as SNHLY and CDR2 as FYNNEI. The CDR3 numbers 17 amino acids, ends counted.

The CDR3 protein is CASSLGGTSYNEQYF. CDR3 in DNA: TGTGCCAGCAGCCTTGGAGGTACTTCCTACAATGAGCAGTATTTT. The chain has TRBV9 and TRBJ2-3, with a weak D call TRBD2 (5 bases). The CDR3 is made up of 15 amino acids. CDR1 is SGDLS, CDR2 YYNGEE, per germline. V gave up 4 bases and J gave up 11 bases, with 23 bases separating them.

V is TRBV5-6 and J is TRBJ1-3, with D hard to call. The CDR3 totals 15 residues. Germline CDR1 reads SGHDT; CDR2 reads YYEEEE. Trimming shortened V by 0 bases and J by 7 bases, and 14 bases separated the two germline ends. The CDR3 nucleotides read TGTGCCAGCAGCTTGGGGAAACCGATCGGGAACACCATATATTTT. This sequence encodes CASSLGKPIGNTIYF.

As concerns this clonotype: A much larger clone differs from this one at a single base, so this may be a read error. The chain has TRBV7-9 and TRBJ1-2; a possible D gene is TRBD1 (5 bases). Trimming took off 3 bases at V and 12 bases at J, with 23 bases between the two ends. The CDR3 runs to 15 residues. Germline lookup yields CDR1 SEHNR and CDR2 FQNEAQ (reference sequence). The CDR3 sequence is CASSFQRSGGSGDTF. The CDR3 DNA sequence: TGTGCCAGCAGCTTTCAAAGAAGCGGGGGGAGCGGTGACACCTTC.

The rearrangement joins TRBV11-3 to TRBJ2-3; a possible D gene is TRBD2 (6 bases). Germline assignment: CDR1 SGHNT and CDR2 YENEEA. The CDR3 totals 15 residues. Trimming stripped 6 bases from V and 5 bases from J, with 18 bases between. The CDR3 DNA reads TGTGCCAGCAGTTCGGGACTCAACGGAATAGATACGCAGTATTTT. Amino acid sequence: CASSSGLNGIDTQYF.

Note on this clonotype: Because it lacks the conserved phenylalanine or tryptophan at the end, this CDR3 is likely a read error. It is unclear where the CDR3 begins or ends on the DNA, so no DNA is shown, and the CDR3 is as TCRdb lists it. The chain joins TRBV2 to TRBJ1-2; TRBD1 was called by the table and not checked on the DNA. Germline V CDR1 and CDR2: SNHLY, FYNNEI. The CDR3 adds up to 16 amino acids, both ends counted. CDR3 loop: CASGDGGTDTQYVYTG.

The chain has TRBV15 and TRBJ1-4; D not resolved. Trimming removed 2 bases from V and 6 bases from J, with 10 bases in between. In germline, CDR1 is LNHNV, CDR2 YYDKDF (reference sequence). This CDR3 is 14 amino acids long. The DNA for the CDR3 is TGTGCCACCAGCAGAAGGGTGGGAGATGAAAAACTGTTTTTT. It translates to CATSRRVGDEKLFF.

Only a few counts were recorded for this clonotype. The gene calls are TRBV19 and TRBJ1-6; D uncertain. Germline CDR1 and CDR2: LNHDA and SQIVND (reference sequence). CDR3 length equals 14 residues. V was shortened by 3 bases and J by 6 bases, with 9 bases between the two germline ends. For the CDR3, the DNA is TGTGCCAGTAGTATCATTGGAACTAATTCACCCCTCCACTTT. It specifies CASSIIGTNSPLHF.

The chain employs TRBV7-8 and TRBJ2-7, with a possible D match to TRBD1 (6 bases). The germline gives CDR1 SGHVS, CDR2 FQNEAQ. Between the trimmed V and J ends, which lost 1 base and 7 bases, there was a span of 11 bases. The CDR3 loop spans 13 amino acids. DNA of the CDR3: TGTGCCAGCAGCTTAGGCGGTGACAGGGAGCAGTACTTC. Translation: CASSLGGDREQYF. Full variable domain (missing parts from reference TRBV7-8 and TRBJ2-7): GAGVSQSPRYKVAKRGQDVALRCDPISGHVSLFWYQQALGQGPEFLTYFQNEAQLDKSGLPSDRFFAERPEGSVSTLKIQRTQQEDSAVYLCASSLGGDREQYFGPGTRLTVT.

This chain links TRBV7-9 with TRBJ1-3; TRBD1 might be the D (5 bases). The CDR3 has 14 residues. The V end lost 5 bases, the J end lost 1 base, and 9 bases lay between the germline ends. Germline lookup yields CDR1 SEHNR and CDR2 FQNEAQ (reference sequence). In DNA, the CDR3 is TGTGCCAGCAGCCCCGGGACGTCTGGAAACACCATATATTTT. This encodes CASSPGTSGNTIYF. The full variable domain, in which reference TRBV7-9 and TRBJ1-3 provide the parts outside the CDR3, is DTGVSQNPRHKITKRGQNVTFRCDPISEHNRLYWYRQTLGQGPEFLTYFQNEAQLEKSRLLSDRFSAERPKGSFSTLEIQRTEQGDSAMYLCASSPGTSGNTIYFGEGSWLTVV.

Comment on this clonotype: The junction differs from germline at one of its ends, possibly a read error. The chain has TRBV9 and TRBJ2-1; the D is unclear. Germline V gives CDR1 SGDLS, CDR2 YYNGEE. CDR3 length equals 13 residues. CDR3 loop: CASSIGSDTEQFF. CDR3 in DNA: TGTGCCAGCAGCATAGGGTCAGATACGGAGCAGTTTTTC. Supplemented by reference TRBV9 and TRBJ2-1, the full variable domain reads DSGVTQTPKHLITATGQRVTLRCSPRSGDLSVYWYQQSLDQGLQFLIQYYNGEERAKGNILERFSAQQFPDLHSELNLSSLELGDSALYFCASSIGSDTEQFFGPGTRLTVL.

J is TRBJ2-7 and V is TRBV20-1; 8 bases fit TRBD2. Losses at the gene ends were 3 bases for V and 3 bases for J; bases not matched to a gene: 7. The CDR3 is 14 residues long. Germline V gene sequence: CDR1 DFQATT, CDR2 SNEGSKA (reference sequence). CDR3 region: CSARPGTRRYEQYF. The DNA of the CDR3 is TGCAGTGCTAGGCCCGGGACTAGACGCTACGAGCAGTACTTC.